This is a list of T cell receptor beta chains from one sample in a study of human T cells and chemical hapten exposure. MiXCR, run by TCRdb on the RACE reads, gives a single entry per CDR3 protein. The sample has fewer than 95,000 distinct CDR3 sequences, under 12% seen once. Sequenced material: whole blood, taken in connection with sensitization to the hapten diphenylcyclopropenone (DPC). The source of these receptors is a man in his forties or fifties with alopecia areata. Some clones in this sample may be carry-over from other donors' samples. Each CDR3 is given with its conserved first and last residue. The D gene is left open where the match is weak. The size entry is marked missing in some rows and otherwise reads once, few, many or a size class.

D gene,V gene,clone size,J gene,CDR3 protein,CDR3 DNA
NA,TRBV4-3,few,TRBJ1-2,CASSQGSGRGYGHTF,TGCGCCAGCAGCCAAGGGTCAGGGCGAGGCTATGGCCACACCTTC
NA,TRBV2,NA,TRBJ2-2,CASSGYRHTGELFF,TGTGCCAGCAGTGGTTACCGCCACACCGGGGAGCTGTTTTTT
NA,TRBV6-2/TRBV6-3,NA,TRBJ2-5,CASSTSQETQYF,TGTGCCAGCAGTACTAGCCAAGAGACCCAGTACTTC
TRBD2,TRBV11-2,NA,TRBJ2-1,CASSLGLAGWNEQFF,TGTGCCAGCAGCTTGGGACTAGCGGGATGGAATGAGCAGTTCTTC
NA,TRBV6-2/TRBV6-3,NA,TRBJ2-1,CASGRPPGEQFF,TGTGCCAGCGGGAGGCCCCCAGGTGAGCAGTTCTTC
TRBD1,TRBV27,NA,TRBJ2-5,CASSLLGTGGRETQYF,TGTGCCAGCAGTTTATTGGGGACAGGGGGTCGAGAGACCCAGTACTTC
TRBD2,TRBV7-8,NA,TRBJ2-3,CASSLTTSGSSDTQYF,TGTGCCAGCAGCCTGACGACTAGCGGGAGCTCAGATACGCAGTATTTT
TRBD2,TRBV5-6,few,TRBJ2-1,CASSLPAGGNEQFF,TGTGCCAGCAGCTTGCCAGCGGGGGGCAATGAGCAGTTCTTC
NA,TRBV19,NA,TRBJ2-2,CASSIGGMGTGELFF,TGTGCCAGTAGTATTGGGGGCATGGGCACCGGGGAGCTGTTTTTT
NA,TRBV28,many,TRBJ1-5,CASSFLNHRSSNQPQHF,TGTGCCAGCAGTTTCCTAAATCACAGGAGTAGCAATCAGCCCCAGCATTTT
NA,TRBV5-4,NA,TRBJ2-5,CASSSAEVIVETQYF,TGTGCCAGCAGCTCAGCGGAGGTGATCGTGGAGACCCAGTACTTC
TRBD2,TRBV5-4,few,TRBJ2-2,CASSLRTSGGTGELFF,TGTGCCAGCAGCTTGAGGACTAGCGGTGGCACCGGGGAGCTGTTTTTT
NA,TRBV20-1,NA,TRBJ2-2,CSARGPRGELFF,TGCAGTGCTAGAGGCCCGCGAGGGGAGCTGTTTTTT
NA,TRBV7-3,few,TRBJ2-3,CASSAQLGDTQYF,TGTGCCAGCAGCGCCCAACTTGGAGATACGCAGTATTTT
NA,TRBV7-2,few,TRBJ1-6,CASSLDRHNSPLHF,TGTGCCAGCAGCTTAGACAGGCATAATTCACCCCTCCACTTT
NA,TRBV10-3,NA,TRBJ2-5,CAISENLFGVQETQYF,TGTGCCATCAGTGAAAATTTGTTTGGAGTCCAAGAGACCCAGTACTTC
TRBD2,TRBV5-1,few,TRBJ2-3,CASRPLAADTDTQYF,TGCGCCAGCAGACCACTAGCGGCCGACACAGATACGCAGTATTTT
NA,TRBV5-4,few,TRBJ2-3,CASSLEADTQYF,TGTGCCAGCAGCTTGGAAGCAGATACGCAGTATTTT
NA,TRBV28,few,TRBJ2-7,CASSSKGYEQYF,TGTGCCAGCAGTTCTAAGGGTTACGAGCAGTACTTC
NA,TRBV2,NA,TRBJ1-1,CASSRTDLNTEAFF,TGTGCCAGCAGCAGGACGGATTTGAACACTGAAGCTTTCTTT
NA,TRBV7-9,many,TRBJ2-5,CASSAGAGETQYF,TGTGCCAGCAGCGCAGGGGCGGGGGAGACCCAGTACTTC
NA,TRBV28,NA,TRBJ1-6,CASYTTFSPLHF,TGTGCCAGCTATACTACCTTTTCACCCCTCCACTTT
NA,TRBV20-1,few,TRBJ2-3,CSASPKIADTQYF,TGCAGTGCTAGCCCTAAGATTGCAGATACGCAGTATTTT
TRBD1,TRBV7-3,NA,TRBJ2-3,CASSRSGQGGSDTQYF,TGTGCCAGCAGCCGCTCGGGACAGGGAGGTTCAGATACGCAGTATTTT
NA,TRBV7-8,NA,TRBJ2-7,CASSWGARNEQYF,TGTGCCAGCAGTTGGGGGGCGAGAAACGAGCAGTACTTC
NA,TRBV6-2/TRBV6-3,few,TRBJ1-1,CASSYSISRGAFF,TGTGCCAGCAGTTACTCGATAAGCCGGGGAGCTTTCTTT
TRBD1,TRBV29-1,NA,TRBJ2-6,CSVEGQGSGANVLTF,TGCAGCGTTGAAGGACAGGGGTCTGGGGCCAACGTCCTGACTTTC
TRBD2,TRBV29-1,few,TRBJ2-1,CSVVGREGGNEQFF,TGCAGCGTTGTAGGGCGGGAGGGTGGCAATGAGCAGTTCTTC
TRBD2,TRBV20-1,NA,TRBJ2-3,CSARVKLAGLGDTQYF,TGCAGTGCTAGAGTCAAACTAGCGGGACTCGGAGATACGCAGTATTTT
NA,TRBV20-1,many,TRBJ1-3,CSADVPVQNTIYF,TGCAGTGCGGACGTCCCGGTACAAAACACCATATATTTT
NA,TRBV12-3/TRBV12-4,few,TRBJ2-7,CASGEEGAREQYF,TGTGCCAGCGGCGAGGAGGGGGCGCGGGAGCAGTACTTC
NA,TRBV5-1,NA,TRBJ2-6,CASTNRDPAGANVLTF,TGCGCCAGCACTAACAGGGACCCCGCTGGGGCCAACGTCCTGACTTTC
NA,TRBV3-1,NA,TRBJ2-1,CASSQVHPLNNEQFF,TGTGCCAGCAGCCAAGTGCACCCTCTTAACAATGAGCAGTTCTTC
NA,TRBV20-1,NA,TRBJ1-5,CSAQGDSNQPQHF,TGCAGTGCTCAAGGGGATAGCAATCAGCCCCAGCATTTT
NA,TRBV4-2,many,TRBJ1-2,CASSQATGTIYGYTF,TGTGCCAGCAGCCAAGCGACGGGTACGATCTATGGCTACACCTTC
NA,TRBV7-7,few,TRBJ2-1,CASSSGRDNEQFF,TGTGCTAGCAGCTCCGGACGGGACAATGAGCAGTTCTTC
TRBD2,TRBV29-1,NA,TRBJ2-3,CSVEGLAGLTDTQYF,TGCAGCGTTGAAGGGCTAGCGGGACTAACAGATACGCAGTATTTT
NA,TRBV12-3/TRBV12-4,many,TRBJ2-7,CASTPGQNSYEQYF,TGTGCCAGCACTCCGGGACAAAACTCCTACGAGCAGTACTTC
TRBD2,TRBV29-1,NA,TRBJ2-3,CSLTSGSFTDTQYF,TGCAGCTTAACTAGCGGGAGCTTCACAGATACGCAGTATTTT
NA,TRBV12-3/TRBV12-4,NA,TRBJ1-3,CASSFSGNTIYF,TGTGCCAGCAGTTTTTCTGGAAACACCATATATTTT
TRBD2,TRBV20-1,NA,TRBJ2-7,CSARKTLAGGEQYF,TGCAGTGCCAGGAAAACCCTAGCGGGTGGCGAGCAGTACTTC
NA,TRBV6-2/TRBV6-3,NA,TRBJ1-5,CASSITFDPQHF,TGTGCCAGCAGTATCACGTTCGATCCCCAGCATTTT